Many counts were recorded for the clone carrying this T cell receptor (beta chain). This sample was taken from a study of regulatory T cells in long-lasting Graves disease. Trimming removed 5 bases from V and 4 bases from J, with 16 bases in between. The CDR3 is made up of 15 amino acids. Time point defined: newly diagnosed GD, antithyroid drugs for less than 3 months. PBMC RNA was the source of the TCR library. The patient group derived from an endocrinology department in Xi'an, China. Construction of TCR beta libraries relied on iRepertoire HTBI primers and on Arm-PCR targeting CDR3 regions. One entry per CDR3 protein results from TCRdb running MiXCR on the multiplex PCR reads. The profile shows hundreds of thousands of distinct CDR3 sequences, about 16% of them singletons. The sample was also linked to a second study, of T cells in Graves' hyperthyroidism and ophthalmopathy.

The source is a woman aged 35-60 years with Graves disease. This rearrangement joins TRBV12-3 or TRBV12-4 to TRBJ2-3, with D possibly TRBD1 on 6 matching bases. The sample in question was peripheral blood mononuclear cells (PBMCs), obtained at new diagnosis, from a patient treated with antithyroid drugs. The CDR3 protein is CASSNLLQGPDTQYF. In nucleotides, the CDR3 is TGTGCCAGCAGTAACCTCCTTCAGGGGCCAGATACGCAGTATTTT.